One sample yielded the 3 T cell receptor beta chains listed below, sequenced in a study of identical twins. Each CDR3 protein gets one entry after TCRdb re-called the 5' RACE reads with MiXCR. The top ten clones hold approximately 8.2% of a sample with 200,000 to 250,000 distinct CDR3 sequences, about 14% of them seen once. Sequencing was performed on memory (CD45RO+) T cells sorted from blood. The receptors stem from a woman aged 18-29 years in good health.

This clonotype has more than one count but fewer than ten. The chain carries TRBV27 and TRBJ1-5; D remains ambiguous. With 5 bases removed from V and 9 bases from J, the gap between germline ends came to 11 bases. Germline V CDR1 and CDR2: MNHEY, SMNVEV (reference sequence). This CDR3 is built from 12 residues. CDR3 region: CASSAVGGPQHF. CDR3 DNA sequence: TGTGCCAGCAGTGCCGTGGGTGGGCCCCAGCATTTT.

The table lists this clonotype with a few counts. This chain connects TRBV11-3 to TRBJ2-1, with TRBD2 identical over 12 bases. Germline V gene data show CDR1 as SGHNT and CDR2 as YENEEA. This CDR3 has 16 residues. The trim removed 5 bases at V and 7 bases at J, leaving 9 bases unmatched. The CDR3 coding sequence is TGTGCCAGCAGCCTAGGACTAGCGGGGAGAAGGAATGAGCAGTTCTTC. Residues: CASSLGLAGRRNEQFF.

V gene TRBV5-1 combines with J gene TRBJ2-1; D is possibly TRBD1 or TRBD2 (5 bases each). With 1 base removed from V and 9 bases from J, the gap between germline ends came to 17 bases. Looked up from germline, CDR1 is SGHRS and CDR2 is YFSETQ. CDR3 length equals 15 residues. CDR3 sequence: CASSLPSDWGGEQFF. In nucleotides, the CDR3 is TGCGCCAGCAGCTTGCCATCGGACTGGGGCGGTGAGCAGTTCTTC.